This T cell receptor beta chain was sequenced during a study of T-cell reconstitution after alpha-beta-depleted transplantation in children. Whole-study results and caveats: Reportedly, roughly two months post-transplant, alpha-beta T cells arose from several hundred expanded graft clones.

Comments on this clonotype: The antigen remains undetermined. One end of the junction is discordant with germline, which a read error may explain.

Looked up from germline, CDR1 is SEHNR and CDR2 is FQNEAQ (reference sequence). The CDR3 runs to 13 residues. Construction of the TCRbeta library involved unique molecular identifiers. From the PCR reads, TCRdb called clonotypes with MiXCR, one entry per CDR3 protein. The data hold around 440,000 distinct CDR3 sequences, with about 10% observed a single time. J is TRBJ2-5 and V is TRBV7-9, with unresolved D. The TCR comes from a child aged 2-15 years with inherited bone marrow failure, due to receive a stem cell transplant. The material sequenced was PBMCs, taken before TCRalphabeta/CD19-depleted stem cell transplant. Here the CDR3 reads CASSLGLQETQHF. Written as DNA, the CDR3 is TGTGCCAGCAGCTTAGGACTTCAAGAGACCCAGCACTTC.